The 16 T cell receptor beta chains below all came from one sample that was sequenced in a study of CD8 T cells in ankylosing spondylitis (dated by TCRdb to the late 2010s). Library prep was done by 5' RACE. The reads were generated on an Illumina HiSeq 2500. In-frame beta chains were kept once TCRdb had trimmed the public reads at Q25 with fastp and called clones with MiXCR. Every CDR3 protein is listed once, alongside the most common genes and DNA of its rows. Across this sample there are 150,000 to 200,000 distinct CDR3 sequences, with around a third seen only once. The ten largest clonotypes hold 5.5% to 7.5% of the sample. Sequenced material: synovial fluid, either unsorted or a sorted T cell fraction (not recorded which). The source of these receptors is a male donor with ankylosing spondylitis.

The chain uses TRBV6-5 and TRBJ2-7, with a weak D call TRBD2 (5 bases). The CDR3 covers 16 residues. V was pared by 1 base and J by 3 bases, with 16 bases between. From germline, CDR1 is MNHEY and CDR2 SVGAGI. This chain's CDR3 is CASSYFRDERSYEQYF. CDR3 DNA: TGTGCCAGCAGTTACTTCCGGGATGAGCGGAGCTACGAGCAGTACTTC.

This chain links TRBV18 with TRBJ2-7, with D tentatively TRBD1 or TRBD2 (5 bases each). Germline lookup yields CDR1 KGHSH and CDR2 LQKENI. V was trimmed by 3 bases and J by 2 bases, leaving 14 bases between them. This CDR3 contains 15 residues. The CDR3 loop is CASSPGFGTAYEQYF. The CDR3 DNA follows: TGTGCCAGCTCACCTGGATTCGGGACGGCCTACGAGCAGTACTTC.

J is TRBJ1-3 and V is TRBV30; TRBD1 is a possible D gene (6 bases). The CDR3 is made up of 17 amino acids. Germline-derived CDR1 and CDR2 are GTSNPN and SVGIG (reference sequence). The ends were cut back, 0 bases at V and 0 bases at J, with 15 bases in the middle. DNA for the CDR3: TGTGCCTGGAGTGTAGGGGGGCCCTTTAACTCTGGAAACACCATATATTTT. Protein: CAWSVGGPFNSGNTIYF. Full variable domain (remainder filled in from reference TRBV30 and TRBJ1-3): SQTIHQWPATLVQPVGSPLSLECTVEGTSNPNLYWYRQAAGRGLQLLFYSVGIGQISSEVPQNLSASRPQDRQFILSSKKLLLSDSGFYLCAWSVGGPFNSGNTIYFGEGSWLTVV.

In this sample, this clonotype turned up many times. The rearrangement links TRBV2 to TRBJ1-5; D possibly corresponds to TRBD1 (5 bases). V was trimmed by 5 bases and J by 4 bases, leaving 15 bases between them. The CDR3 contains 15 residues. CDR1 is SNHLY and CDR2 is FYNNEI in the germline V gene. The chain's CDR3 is CASSPNPWGNQPQHF. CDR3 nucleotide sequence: TGTGCCAGCAGTCCCAACCCCTGGGGGAATCAGCCCCAGCATTTT.

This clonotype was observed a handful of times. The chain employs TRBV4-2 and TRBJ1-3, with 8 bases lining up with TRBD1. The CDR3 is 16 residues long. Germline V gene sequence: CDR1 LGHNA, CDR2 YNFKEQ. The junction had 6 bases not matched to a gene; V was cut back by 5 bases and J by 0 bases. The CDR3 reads CASSVDRGSSGNTIYF. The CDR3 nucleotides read TGTGCCAGCAGCGTCGACAGGGGCTCCTCTGGAAACACCATATATTTT.

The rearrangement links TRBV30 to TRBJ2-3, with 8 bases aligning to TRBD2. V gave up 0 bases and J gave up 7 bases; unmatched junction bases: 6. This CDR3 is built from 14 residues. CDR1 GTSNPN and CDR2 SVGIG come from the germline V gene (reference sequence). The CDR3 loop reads CAWSVGGAINTQYF. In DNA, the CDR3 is TGTGCCTGGAGTGTCGGGGGGGCCATAAATACGCAGTATTTT.

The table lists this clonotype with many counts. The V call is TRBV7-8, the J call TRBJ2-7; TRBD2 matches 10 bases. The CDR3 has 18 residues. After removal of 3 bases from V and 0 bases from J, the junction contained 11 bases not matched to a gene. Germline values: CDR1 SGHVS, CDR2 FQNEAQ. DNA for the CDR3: TGTGCCAGCAGCTTCGGGGCTAGCGGGAGCCTCCTCTCCTACGAGCAGTACTTC. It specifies CASSFGASGSLLSYEQYF.

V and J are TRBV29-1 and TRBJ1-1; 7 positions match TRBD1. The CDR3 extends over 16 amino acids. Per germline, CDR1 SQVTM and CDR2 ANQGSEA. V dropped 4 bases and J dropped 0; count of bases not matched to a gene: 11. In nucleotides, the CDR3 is TGCAGCGTTGGTAGAATAATTACAGGGGTGAACACTGAAGCTTTCTTT. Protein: CSVGRIITGVNTEAFF.

The CDR3 here is CASSRGRTQETQYF. CDR3 nucleotides: TGTGCCAGCAGCCGAGGGAGAACACAAGAGACCCAGTACTTC. V usage is TRBV7-8 and J usage is TRBJ2-5; D might be TRBD2 (5 bases). V was cut by 5 bases and J by 2 bases, with 12 bases left in between. CDR1 is SGHVS and CDR2 is FQNEAQ in the germline V gene. CDR3 length: 14 residues.

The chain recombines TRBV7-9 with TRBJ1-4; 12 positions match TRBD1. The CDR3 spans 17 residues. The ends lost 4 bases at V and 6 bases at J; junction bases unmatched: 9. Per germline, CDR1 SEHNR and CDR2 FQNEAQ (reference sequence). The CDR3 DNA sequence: TGTGCCAGCAGCTCCGGGACAGGGGGCTTGGTTTATGAAAAACTGTTTTTT. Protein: CASSSGTGGLVYEKLFF.

The CDR3 region is CASSPEDRDYGYTF. CDR3 bases: TGTGCCAGCTCACCGGAGGACAGGGACTATGGCTACACCTTC. This chain links TRBV18 with TRBJ1-2; 8 bases line up with TRBD1. CDR3 length: 14 residues. Trimming took 3 bases from V and 3 from J; bases not matched to a gene: 3. The germline gives CDR1 KGHSH, CDR2 LQKENI. Drawing the rest from reference TRBV18 and TRBJ1-2, the complete variable domain is NAGVMQNPRHLVRRRGQEARLRCSPMKGHSHVYWYRQLPEEGLKFMVYLQKENIIDESGMPKERFSAEFPKEGPSILRIQQVVRGDSAAYFCASSPEDRDYGYTFGSGTRLTVV.

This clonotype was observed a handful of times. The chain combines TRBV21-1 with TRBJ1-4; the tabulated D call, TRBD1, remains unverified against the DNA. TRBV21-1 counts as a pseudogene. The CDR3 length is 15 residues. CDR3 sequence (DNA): TGTGCCAGCAGCAATTACAGGGGGCTGGGTGAAAAACTGTTTTTT. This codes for CASSNYRGLGEKLFF.

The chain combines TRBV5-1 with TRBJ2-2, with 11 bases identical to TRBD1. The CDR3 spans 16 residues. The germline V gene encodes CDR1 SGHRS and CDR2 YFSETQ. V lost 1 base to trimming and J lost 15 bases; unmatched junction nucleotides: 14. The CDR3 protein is CASSLSGTGGSWLMFF. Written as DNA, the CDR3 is TGCGCCAGCAGCTTGTCTGGGACAGGGGGTTCCTGGTTAATGTTTTTT.

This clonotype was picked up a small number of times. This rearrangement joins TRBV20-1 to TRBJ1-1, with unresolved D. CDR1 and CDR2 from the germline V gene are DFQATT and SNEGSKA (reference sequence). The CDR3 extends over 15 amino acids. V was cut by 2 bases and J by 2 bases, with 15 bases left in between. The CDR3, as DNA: TGCAGTGCTAGACCCTGGAAGAACACTAACACTGAAGCTTTCTTT. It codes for CSARPWKNTNTEAFF.

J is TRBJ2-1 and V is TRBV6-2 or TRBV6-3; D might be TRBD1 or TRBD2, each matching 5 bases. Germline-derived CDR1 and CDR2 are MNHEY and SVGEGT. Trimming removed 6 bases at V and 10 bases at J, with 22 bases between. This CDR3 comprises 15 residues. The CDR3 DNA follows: TGTGCCAGCAGGGCCCCGGGACCGACCCTCGGGGAGCAGTTCTTC. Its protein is CASRAPGPTLGEQFF.

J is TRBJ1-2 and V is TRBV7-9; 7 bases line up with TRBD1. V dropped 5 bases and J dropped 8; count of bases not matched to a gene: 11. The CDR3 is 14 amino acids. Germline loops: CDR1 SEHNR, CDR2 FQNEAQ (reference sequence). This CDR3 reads CASSGNTGVVGYTF. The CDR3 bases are TGTGCCAGCAGCGGTAATACAGGGGTAGTCGGCTACACCTTC.